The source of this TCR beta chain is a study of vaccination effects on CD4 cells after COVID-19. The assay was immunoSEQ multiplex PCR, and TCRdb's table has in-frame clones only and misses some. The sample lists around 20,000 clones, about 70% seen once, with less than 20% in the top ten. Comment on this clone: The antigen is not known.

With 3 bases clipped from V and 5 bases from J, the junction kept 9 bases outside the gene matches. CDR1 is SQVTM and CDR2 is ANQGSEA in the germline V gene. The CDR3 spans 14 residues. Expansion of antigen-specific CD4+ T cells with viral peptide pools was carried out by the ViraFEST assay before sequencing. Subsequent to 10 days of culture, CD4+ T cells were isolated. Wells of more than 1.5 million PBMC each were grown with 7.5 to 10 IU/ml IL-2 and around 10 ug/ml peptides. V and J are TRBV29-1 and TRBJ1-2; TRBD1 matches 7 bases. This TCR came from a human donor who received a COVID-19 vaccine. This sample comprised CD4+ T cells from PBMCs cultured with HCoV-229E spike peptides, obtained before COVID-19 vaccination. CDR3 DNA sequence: TGCAGCGTTGATGAAGGAGGGGGCGGATATGGCTACACCTTC. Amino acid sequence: CSVDEGGGGYGYTF.